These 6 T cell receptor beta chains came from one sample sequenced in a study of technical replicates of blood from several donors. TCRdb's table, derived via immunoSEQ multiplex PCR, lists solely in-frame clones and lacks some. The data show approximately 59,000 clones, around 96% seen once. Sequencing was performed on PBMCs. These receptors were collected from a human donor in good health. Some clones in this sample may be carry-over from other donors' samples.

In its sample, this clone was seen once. The CDR3 is CASSRGGDGTDTQYF. The CDR3 bases are TGTGCCAGCAGCCGTGGAGGGGATGGCACAGATACGCAGTATTTT. The rearrangement joins TRBV7-2 to TRBJ2-3; D is perhaps TRBD2 (6 bases). V was cut by 5 bases and J by 1 base, with 13 bases left in between. The germline CDR1 and CDR2 sequences are SGHTA and FQGNSA. This CDR3 has 15 amino acids.

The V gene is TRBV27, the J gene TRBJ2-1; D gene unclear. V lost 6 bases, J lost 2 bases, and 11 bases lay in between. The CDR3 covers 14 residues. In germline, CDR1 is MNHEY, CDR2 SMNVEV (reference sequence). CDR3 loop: CASRSGVTYNEQFF. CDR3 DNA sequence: TGTGCCAGCAGATCGGGTGTCACCTACAATGAGCAGTTCTTC.

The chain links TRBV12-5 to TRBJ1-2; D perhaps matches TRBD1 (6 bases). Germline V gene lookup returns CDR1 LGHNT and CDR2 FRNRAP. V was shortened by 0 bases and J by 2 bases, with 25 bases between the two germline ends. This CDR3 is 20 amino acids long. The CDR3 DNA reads TGTGCTAGTGGTTTGGTACCCATGACAGGCCCAGGAATACTAAACTATGGCTACACCTTC. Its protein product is CASGLVPMTGPGILNYGYTF.

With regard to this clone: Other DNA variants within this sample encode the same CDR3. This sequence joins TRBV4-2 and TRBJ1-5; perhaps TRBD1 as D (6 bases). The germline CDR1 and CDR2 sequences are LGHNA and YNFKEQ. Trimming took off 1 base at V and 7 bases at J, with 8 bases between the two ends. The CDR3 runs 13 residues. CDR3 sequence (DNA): TGTGCCAGCAGCCAAGGTGGGGGCCAGCCCCAGCATTTT. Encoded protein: CASSQGGGQPQHF.

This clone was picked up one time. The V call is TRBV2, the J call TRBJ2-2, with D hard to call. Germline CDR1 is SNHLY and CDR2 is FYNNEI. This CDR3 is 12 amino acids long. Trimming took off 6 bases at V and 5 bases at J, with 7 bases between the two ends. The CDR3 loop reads CASSELTGELFF. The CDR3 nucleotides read TGTGCCAGCAGCGAGCTTACCGGGGAGCTGTTTTTT.

CDR3 residues: CASRMSDRSPQHF. The CDR3 coding sequence is TGTGCCAGCAGGATGTCAGACAGGTCGCCCCAGCATTTT. The chain joins TRBV6-5 to TRBJ1-5; D possibly corresponds to TRBD1 (6 bases). This CDR3 is built from 13 residues. The germline gives CDR1 MNHEY, CDR2 SVGAGI. V lost 6 bases and J lost 9, with 15 bases in between.